This T cell receptor (beta chain) came from a study of T cell responses to AZD1222 COVID-19 vaccine. Whole-study findings and limits: In the spike-specific TCR repertoire, nearly half reportedly target unmutated variant regions. White British people made up most donors, females outnumbered males, and clonal diversity was possibly underestimated. The study identified only six AZD1222 recipients as seropositive at baseline. Compared with day 0, the breadth and depth of the Spike-specific TCR repertoire rose significantly after two doses of AZD1222.

Method: immunoSEQ multiplex PCR; TCRdb's copy keeps in-frame clones and lacks some. The data show 70,000 or so clones, less than 85% seen once. A note on this clone: As yet, its antigen is unknown.

CDR1 is SNHLY, CDR2 FYNNEI, per germline. This CDR3 spans 15 amino acids. The V gene end was trimmed by 7 bases and the J gene end by 4 bases; junction bases not matched to a gene: 11. The chain carries TRBV2 and TRBJ1-2; 8 bases are a match to TRBD1. The sample consisted of peripheral blood, taken 28 days after the second AZD1222 dose. This clonotype was obtained from an adult who received the AZD1222 COVID-19 vaccine. This CDR3 is CASTRLGTGLYGYTF. The DNA for the CDR3 is TGTGCCAGCACTCGGTTGGGGACAGGTCTCTATGGCTACACCTTC.